A single sample is the source of the 17 T cell receptor beta chains below, sequenced in a study of T cells in Graves' hyperthyroidism and ophthalmopathy. TCR beta CDR3 region amplification was performed from RNA transcripts. The TCR CDR3 first-round RT-PCR relied on the HTBI primer set. From the multiplex PCR reads, TCRdb called clonotypes with MiXCR, one entry per CDR3 protein. The data show around 350,000 distinct CDR3 sequences, 25% seen once. The sample comprised blood. The receptors originated from a man in his forties or fifties with Graves' hyperthyroidism.

This clonotype was found many times. The chain links TRBV20-1 to TRBJ2-3; 7 bases are a match to TRBD2. The length of the CDR3 is 15 residues. Germline loops: CDR1 DFQATT, CDR2 SNEGSKA (reference sequence). The junction had 11 bases not matched to a gene; V was cut back by 3 bases and J by 5 bases. The CDR3 region is CSARDSTSRRDTQYF. CDR3 nucleotides: TGCAGTGCTAGGGATTCGACTAGCAGGAGAGATACGCAGTATTTT.

This clonotype was counted ten times or more. This rearrangement joins TRBV6-6 to TRBJ2-7, with 7 nucleotides matching TRBD2. Germline V gene lookup returns CDR1 MNHNY and CDR2 SVGAGI (reference sequence). The CDR3 contains 16 residues. J was trimmed by 3 bases and V by 0 bases; bases with no gene match: 8. CDR3 region: CASSYSRLAGYYEQYF. The CDR3 region has the DNA TGTGCCAGCAGTTACTCGAGACTAGCTGGGTACTACGAGCAGTACTTC.

The rearrangement uses TRBV6-1 and TRBJ2-1, with 12 nucleotides matching TRBD2. Germline V CDR1 and CDR2: MNHNS, SASEGT. This CDR3 comprises 16 residues. V was pared by 4 bases and J by 9 bases, with 10 bases of the junction left unmatched. The CDR3 nucleotides are TGTGCCAGCAGTGGTTGGACTAGCGGGAACCGGGTTGAGCAGTTCTTC. Translating gives CASSGWTSGNRVEQFF.

This chain connects TRBV4-1 to TRBJ2-7, with D possibly TRBD1 on 5 matching bases. This CDR3 comprises 13 residues. CDR1 and CDR2 (germline): MGHRA, YSYEKL. Trimming cost V 2 bases and J 6 bases, with 11 bases left between them. Here the CDR3 DNA reads TGCGCCAGCAGCCAACCAGGGTTAGGCGAGCAGTACTTC. This translates into CASSQPGLGEQYF.

This clonotype was recorded many times. The rearrangement uses TRBV5-1 and TRBJ2-7; 8 nucleotides match TRBD1. Looked up from germline, CDR1 is SGHRS and CDR2 is YFSETQ. This CDR3 is 12 amino acids long. V lost 4 bases and J lost 6; bases outside the gene matches: 3. CDR3 sequence reads: CASSDQGAEQYF. As DNA, the CDR3 is TGCGCCAGCAGCGATCAGGGGGCCGAGCAGTACTTC. Full variable domain (missing parts from reference TRBV5-1 and TRBJ2-7): KAGVTQTPRYLIKTRGQQVTLSCSPISGHRSVSWYQQTPGQGLQFLFEYFSETQRNKGNFPGRFSGRQFSNSRSEMNVSTLELGDSALYLCASSDQGAEQYFGPGTRLTVT.

V usage is TRBV29-1 and J usage is TRBJ2-1; D may match TRBD1 or TRBD2 (5 bases each). CDR1 and CDR2 (germline): SQVTM, ANQGSEA. This CDR3 has 16 residues. V dropped 4 bases and J dropped 6 bases, with 22 bases sitting between them. The CDR3 bases are TGCAGCGTTGGAGTGGTACTACGGGGCCCAAGCAATGAGCAGTTCTTC. It encodes CSVGVVLRGPSNEQFF.

This clonotype was counted a few times. The chain uses TRBV20-1 and TRBJ2-6; TRBD1 matches 8 bases. Germline values: CDR1 DFQATT, CDR2 SNEGSKA (reference sequence). The CDR3 covers 14 residues. The junction had 3 bases not matched to a gene; V was cut back by 6 bases and J by 2 bases. CDR3 region: CSAIQGAGANVLTF. The CDR3 region has the DNA TGCAGTGCAATACAGGGGGCTGGGGCCAACGTCCTGACTTTC.

This sequence joins TRBV29-1 and TRBJ2-5; 11 bases map to TRBD2. The CDR3 length is 14 residues. The V gene's germline CDR1 is SQVTM and CDR2 ANQGSEA. Unmatched junction bases numbered 7, after V lost 6 bases and J lost 4 bases. For the CDR3, the DNA is TGCAGCGTGCCGGGCGGACTAGCGGGAGAGACCCAGTACTTC. This translates into CSVPGGLAGETQYF.

The gene calls are TRBV29-1 and TRBJ2-1, with 7 positions matching TRBD2. Germline V gene sequence: CDR1 SQVTM, CDR2 ANQGSEA. The CDR3 totals 16 residues. With 5 bases clipped from V and 0 bases from J, the junction kept 10 bases outside the gene matches. This chain's CDR3 is CSVSGEGSSSYNEQFF. The CDR3 region has the DNA TGCAGCGTTTCGGGGGAGGGAAGTAGCTCCTACAATGAGCAGTTCTTC.

Here the CDR3 reads CASSSGGGSSYEQYF. CDR3 in DNA: TGTGCCAGCAGCTCTGGGGGGGGGAGCTCCTACGAGCAGTACTTC. This chain connects TRBV13 to TRBJ2-7, with 7 positions matching TRBD2. Germline values: CDR1 PRHDT, CDR2 FYEKMQ (reference sequence). This CDR3 is 15 amino acids long. V lost 4 bases, J lost 0 bases, and 6 bases stayed unmatched.

This clonotype was observed a few times. The rearrangement links TRBV30 to TRBJ2-7; maybe TRBD2 (5 bases). The V gene's germline CDR1 is GTSNPN and CDR2 SVGIG (reference sequence). V was shortened by 4 bases and J by 3 bases, with 16 bases between the two germline ends. The CDR3 is 14 residues long. Written as DNA, the CDR3 is TGTGCCTGGACCCCCCCTACTAGGAGCTACGAGCAGTACTTC. Its translation: CAWTPPTRSYEQYF.

This clonotype showed up just a few times. The V call is TRBV6-1, the J call TRBJ2-1; perhaps TRBD2 as D (6 bases). V shed 7 bases and J shed 12 bases, with 13 bases lying between them. Germline lookup yields CDR1 MNHNS and CDR2 SASEGT. This CDR3 has 11 residues. The chain's CDR3 is CASTSEGRQFF. For the CDR3, the DNA is TGTGCCAGCACTTCGGAGGGCCGGCAGTTCTTC.

V and J are TRBV2 and TRBJ2-1, with D uncertain. V was clipped by 1 base and J by 10 bases, with 11 bases between them. Germline lookup yields CDR1 SNHLY and CDR2 FYNNEI. The CDR3 is 13 residues long. Written as DNA, the CDR3 is TGTGCCAGCAGTGAAGAGATGGTAAGCGAGCAGTTCTTC. Its protein product is CASSEEMVSEQFF.

The chain combines TRBV19 with TRBJ2-7; weak D call: TRBD2 (6 bases). The CDR3 is made up of 12 amino acids. Trimming cost V 6 bases and J 6 bases, with 12 bases left between them. Germline CDR1 reads LNHDA; CDR2 reads SQIVND (reference sequence). The CDR3 DNA follows: TGTGCCAGTAGCGATCGGGGGTCCGAGCAGTACTTC. This sequence encodes CASSDRGSEQYF.

In this sample, this clonotype turned up many times. The gene calls are TRBV2 and TRBJ2-3, with D tentatively TRBD2 (6 bases). With 4 bases removed from V and 0 bases from J, the gap between germline ends came to 11 bases. CDR3 length: 15 amino acids. CDR1 is SNHLY and CDR2 is FYNNEI in the germline V gene. CDR3 residues: CASSAGGISTDTQYF. CDR3 nucleotides: TGTGCCAGCAGTGCGGGCGGGATTAGCACAGATACGCAGTATTTT.

V usage is TRBV5-1 and J usage is TRBJ2-3; no firm D call. The germline V and J ends were trimmed by 6 bases and 2 bases, with 10 bases remaining between them. This CDR3 region has 13 residues. CDR1 SGHRS and CDR2 YFSETQ come from the germline V gene. Here the CDR3 reads CASNTGHTDTQYF. The DNA of the CDR3 is TGCGCCAGCAACACGGGCCACACAGATACGCAGTATTTT.

This clonotype was seen many times. This chain joins TRBV11-2 and TRBJ2-5; 13 bases align to TRBD2. The J segment lost 7 bases and the V segment lost 0 bases, leaving 8 bases of the junction unmatched. The CDR3 loop spans 17 amino acids. The germline gives CDR1 SGHAT, CDR2 FQNNGV. CDR3 nucleotide sequence: TGTGCCAGCAGCTTAGATCGACTAGCGGGAGGTTTTGGGACCCAGTACTTC. Its translation is CASSLDRLAGGFGTQYF.